This is a list of T cell receptor beta chains from one sample in a study of PD-L1 blockade in urothelial cancer. Clones were read by immunoSEQ multiplex PCR, and TCRdb kept only the in-frame ones, dropping some. The table lists some 100,000 clones, 91% of them singletons. The sample was PBMCs, taken around atezolizumab (anti-PD-L1) treatment. Receptors originate from an elderly woman with urothelial cancer. CDR3s include the opening cysteine and the closing phenylalanine or tryptophan. The D gene is left open where the match is weak.

v_gene: TRBV19; j_gene: TRBJ2-2; d_gene: .; CDR3aa: CASSIKTATGELFF
v_gene: TRBV10-3; j_gene: TRBJ2-7; d_gene: TRBD1; CDR3aa: CAIAGTGLYEQYF
v_gene: TRBV2; j_gene: TRBJ2-6; d_gene: TRBD2; CDR3aa: CASSEALGGGPSGANVLTF
v_gene: TRBV28; j_gene: TRBJ1-1; d_gene: .; CDR3aa: CASKLSGTEAFF
v_gene: TRBV30; j_gene: TRBJ2-1; d_gene: .; CDR3aa: CAWSETNEQFF
v_gene: TRBV10-1; j_gene: TRBJ1-1; d_gene: .; CDR3aa: CASSESSGTEAFF
v_gene: TRBV10-3; j_gene: TRBJ2-1; d_gene: .; CDR3aa: CAIRDETVDEQFF
v_gene: TRBV5-1; j_gene: TRBJ1-4; d_gene: TRBD1; CDR3aa: CASSLGTTGIGEKLFF
v_gene: TRBV14; j_gene: TRBJ1-1; d_gene: TRBD1; CDR3aa: CASSYLTGGTEAFF
v_gene: TRBV6-6; j_gene: TRBJ2-7; d_gene: .; CDR3aa: CASSPQGSYEQYF
v_gene: TRBV5-1; j_gene: TRBJ2-1; d_gene: TRBD2; CDR3aa: CASSETAGGAYNEQFF
v_gene: TRBV10-3; j_gene: TRBJ2-5; d_gene: TRBD1; CDR3aa: CAIRGGQAGETQYF
v_gene: TRBV5-1; j_gene: TRBJ2-3; d_gene: .; CDR3aa: CASKGDGYTQYF